This T cell receptor beta chain was captured in a study of shared clonotypes between healthy human individuals. Notes on this clone: Its antigen is not known.

Study outcomes and limitations: Deeper or shallower sequencing was expected to change how clonotypes are shared among donors.

Study donors comprised healthy, HIV-negative adults devoid of recent acute infection or vaccination. Measured with immunoSEQ multiplex PCR; TCRdb has only the in-frame clones, and not every one. Of some 500,000 clones detected, more than 70% appear once; the ten largest clones hold 9.5% to 15%. The germline CDR1 and CDR2 sequences are SGHTA and FQGTGA. Trimming left V 3 bases short and J 4 bases short, with 12 bases between. CDR3 length equals 14 residues. The sample was PBMCs. This TCR was recovered from a woman in her 40s in good health. Some clones in this sample may be carry-over from other donors' samples. The chain joins TRBV7-3 to TRBJ1-1, with D maybe TRBD1 (5 bases). The CDR3: CASSFGDQATEAFF. CDR3 in DNA: TGTGCCAGCAGCTTTGGGGACCAGGCCACTGAAGCTTTCTTT.